This T cell receptor (beta chain) comes out of a study of cytomegalovirus exposure and HLA in healthy donors. Use of 60 Vbeta and 13 Jbeta primers characterized the PCR. Only in-frame clones appear in the TCRdb table, and some are missing; sequencing was by immunoSEQ multiplex PCR. This table lists some 200,000 clones. With V trimmed by 6 bases and J by 6 bases, 5 bases remained unmatched. Germline CDR1 and CDR2: SNHLY and FYNNEI. The CDR3 has 13 amino acids. The genes are TRBV2 and TRBJ2-3; 8 nucleotides match TRBD2. The TCR sequence derives from a woman aged 18-29 years in good health and CMV-seropositive. Specimen: PBMCs. CDR3 sequence (DNA): TGTGCCAGCAGGGTCGGGGGGGCGGATACGCAGTATTTT. Residues: CASRVGGADTQYF.